This record looks at one T cell receptor (beta chain) sequence and its context. Its antigen is currently unknown. This specimen comes from a study of neoadjuvant nivolumab and ipilimumab in lung cancer. Trimming removed 2 bases at V and 5 bases at J, with 10 bases between. The V gene's germline CDR1 is SGHDT and CDR2 YYEEEE. This CDR3 contains 13 residues. Some clones are missing from TCRdb's copy, which holds only in-frame ones; the method was immunoSEQ multiplex PCR. The sample lists over 25,000 clones; about three quarters were seen once. Study results and limitations: Blood richness before therapy tracked richness in tumors resected after neoadjuvant therapy. TCR sequencing covered a small number of samples.

This sequence joins TRBV5-6 and TRBJ1-1; unclear D gene. The TCR comes from an adult with non-small cell lung cancer. The material was tumor tissue, obtained after neoadjuvant nivolumab, alone or with ipilimumab, at or shortly before surgery. The CDR3 sequence is CASSLFSGTEAFF. For the CDR3, the DNA is TGTGCCAGCAGCTTATTTAGTGGTACTGAAGCTTTCTTT. Combining the CDR3 with reference TRBV5-6 and TRBJ1-1 gives the whole variable domain DAGVTQSPTHLIKTRGQQVTLRCSPKSGHDTVSWYQQALGQGPQFIFQYYEEEERQRGNFPDRFSGHQFPNYSSELNVNALLLGDSALYLCASSLFSGTEAFFGQGTRLTVV.